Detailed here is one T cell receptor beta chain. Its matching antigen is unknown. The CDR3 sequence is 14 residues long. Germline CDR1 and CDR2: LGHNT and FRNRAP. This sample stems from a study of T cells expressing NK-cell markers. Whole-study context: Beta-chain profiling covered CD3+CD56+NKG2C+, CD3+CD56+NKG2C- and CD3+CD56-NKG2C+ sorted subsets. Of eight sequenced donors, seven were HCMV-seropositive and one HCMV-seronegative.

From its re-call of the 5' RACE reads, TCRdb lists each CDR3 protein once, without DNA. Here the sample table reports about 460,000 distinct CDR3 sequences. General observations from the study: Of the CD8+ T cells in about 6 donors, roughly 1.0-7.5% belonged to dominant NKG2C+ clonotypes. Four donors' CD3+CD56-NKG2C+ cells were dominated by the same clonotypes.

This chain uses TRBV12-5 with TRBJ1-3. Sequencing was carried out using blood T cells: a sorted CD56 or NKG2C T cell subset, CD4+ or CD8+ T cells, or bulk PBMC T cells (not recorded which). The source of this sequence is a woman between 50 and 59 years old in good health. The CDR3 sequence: CASSGTSSGNTIYF.